This TCR beta chain was sequenced during a study of shared clonotypes between healthy human individuals. Turning to the study itself: Per donor, CD8 memory used one plate, CD8 naive used two, CD4 memory used three and CD4 naive used three.

TCRdb's table, derived via immunoSEQ multiplex PCR, lists solely in-frame clones and lacks some. This table has roughly 1 million clones, roughly 74% appearing once. Germline values: CDR1 MDHEN, CDR2 SYDVKM. V lost 7 bases and J lost 1; bases outside the gene matches: 12. The CDR3 has 18 amino acids. The specimen sequenced was memory CD4+ T cells from PBMCs. Specified subset: CD45RA-negative fraction. V is TRBV28 and J is TRBJ2-1, with 11 positions matching TRBD2. This receptor was taken from a man between 18 and 35 years old in good health. Some clones in this sample may be carry-over from other donors' samples. CDR3: CASTPQYRLAGSYNEQFF. The DNA for the CDR3 is TGTGCCAGCACCCCACAGTATCGACTAGCGGGGTCCTACAATGAGCAGTTCTTC. Full variable domain (rest looked up from reference TRBV28 and TRBJ2-1): DVKVTQSSRYLVKRTGEKVFLECVQDMDHENMFWYRQDPGLGLRLIYFSYDVKMKEKGDIPEGYSVSREKKERFSLILESASTNQTSMYLCASTPQYRLAGSYNEQFFGPGTRLTVL.